This T cell receptor beta chain derives from a study of CD8+ T cells in alopecia areata. Broader study findings: Clonality was higher in lesional than normal scalp, especially in alopecia totalis/universalis.

Comments on this clone: Antigen: not known.

cDNA prepared by RNA extraction and subsequent reverse transcription served as the template for sequencing. Sequencing used immunoSEQ multiplex PCR; TCRdb keeps in-frame clones, though not all of them. The sample includes 100,000 to 150,000 clones, about 49% of them seen just once. This CDR3 has 17 residues. Germline-derived CDR1 and CDR2 are PRHDT and FYEKMQ (reference sequence). V lost 5 bases to trimming and J lost 3 bases; unmatched junction nucleotides: 9. The study team obtained lesional scalp punch biopsies and peripheral blood from alopecia areata patients. This chain joins TRBV13 and TRBJ2-6; 8 bases fit TRBD1. This TCR came from a human donor with alopecia areata. The sample here was CD8+ T cells sorted from blood, taken at week 0. As DNA, the CDR3 is TGTGCCAGCAGCCTGACAGGGGTAGAGGGTGGGGCCAACGTCCTGACTTTC. Translated: CASSLTGVEGGANVLTF.